This T cell receptor (beta chain) was profiled in a study of T cell changes during pregnancy in multiple sclerosis (dated by TCRdb to the late 2010s). About the investigation overall: In women with multiple sclerosis, the researchers looked at how the T cell repertoire shifted as pregnancy progressed.

Library preparation was by the immunoSEQ multiplex PCR assay. TCRdb re-hosts the immuneACCESS table, in-frame sequences only. Its copies lack some clones; in the studies checked, an unresolved V gene accounts for under half of them, and the cause for the rest is not known. Here the sample has some 80,000 clones; roughly nine tenths occur a single time. The top ten hold more than 2.5% of the sample. On this clone: The antigen this receptor binds is unknown. Base qualities are not recorded, but no much larger clone differs from it by a single base.

Including the terminal cysteine and phenylalanine, the CDR3 comprises 15 residues. This entry keeps only the CDR3 DNA: 45 bases, framed from base 1. Trimming leaves V shorter by 5 bases and J shorter by 7 bases, with the junction holding 13 bases beyond the gene matches. CDR1 and CDR2 (SGHTA, FQGNSA) derive from the germline V gene. This TCR came from a female donor with multiple sclerosis, enrolled in a pregnancy study. The sequencing here drew on peripheral blood, taken in the first trimester of pregnancy. The rearranged chain carries TRBV7-2 and TRBJ1-1, with 7 bases matching TRBD1. The CDR3 reads as follows: CASSPRGGGVSEAFF. The sequenced DNA is TGTGCCAGCAGCCCGCGAGGAGGGGGCGTAAGTGAAGCTTTCTTT. With the portions outside the CDR3 filled from the reference TRBV7-2 and TRBJ1-1 genes, the complete variable region becomes GAGVSQSPSNKVTEKGKDVELRCDPISGHTALYWYRQSLGQGLEFLIYFQGNSAPDKSGLPSDRFSAERTGGSVSTLTIQRTQQEDSAVYLCASSPRGGGVSEAFFGQGTRLTVV.